This T cell receptor beta chain was recorded in a study of blood T cell repertoires in COVID-19. Study as a whole: Sample material is recorded as cDNA or gDNA derived from T cells, B-cell-depleted T cells, or PBMCs.

In the source study's methods: The assay estimated nucleated cells by amplifying reference gene primers. Method: immunoSEQ multiplex PCR; TCRdb's copy keeps in-frame clones and lacks some. V, J and clone size are taken as reported in that table, and D and trimming were inferred from the DNA itself. The profile shows just over 300,000 clones, under 90% of them singletons. There are 15 residues in the CDR3. V dropped 4 bases and J dropped 9; count of bases not matched to a gene: 10. Germline values: CDR1 SEHNR, CDR2 FQNEAQ (reference sequence). Sequencing was performed on peripheral blood. This sequence joins TRBV7-9 and TRBJ2-1; 9 bases are a match to TRBD1. This sequence was found in a woman in her thirties with COVID-19, enrolled during active disease. The CDR3 DNA sequence: TGTGCCAGCAGCTCGGGACAGGGATTCTCGGGTGAGCAGTTCTTC. Protein: CASSSGQGFSGEQFF.